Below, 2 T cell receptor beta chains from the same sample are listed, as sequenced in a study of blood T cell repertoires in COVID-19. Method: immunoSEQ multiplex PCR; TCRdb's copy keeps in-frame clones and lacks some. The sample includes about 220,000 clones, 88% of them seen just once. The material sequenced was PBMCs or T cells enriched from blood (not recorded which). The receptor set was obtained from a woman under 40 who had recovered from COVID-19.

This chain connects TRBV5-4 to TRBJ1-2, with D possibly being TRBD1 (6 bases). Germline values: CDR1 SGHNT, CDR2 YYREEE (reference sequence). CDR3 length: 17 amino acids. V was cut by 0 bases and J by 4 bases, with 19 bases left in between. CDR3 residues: CASSLAPTGGKIYGYTF. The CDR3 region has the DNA TGTGCCAGCAGCTTGGCCCCGACAGGTGGAAAGATCTATGGCTACACCTTC.

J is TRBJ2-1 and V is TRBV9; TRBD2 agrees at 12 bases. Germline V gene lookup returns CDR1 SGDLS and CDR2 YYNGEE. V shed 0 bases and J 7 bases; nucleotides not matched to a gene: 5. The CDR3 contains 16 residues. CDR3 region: CASSVGTSGGFNEQFF. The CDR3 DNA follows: TGTGCCAGCAGCGTAGGTACTAGCGGGGGGTTTAATGAGCAGTTCTTC.